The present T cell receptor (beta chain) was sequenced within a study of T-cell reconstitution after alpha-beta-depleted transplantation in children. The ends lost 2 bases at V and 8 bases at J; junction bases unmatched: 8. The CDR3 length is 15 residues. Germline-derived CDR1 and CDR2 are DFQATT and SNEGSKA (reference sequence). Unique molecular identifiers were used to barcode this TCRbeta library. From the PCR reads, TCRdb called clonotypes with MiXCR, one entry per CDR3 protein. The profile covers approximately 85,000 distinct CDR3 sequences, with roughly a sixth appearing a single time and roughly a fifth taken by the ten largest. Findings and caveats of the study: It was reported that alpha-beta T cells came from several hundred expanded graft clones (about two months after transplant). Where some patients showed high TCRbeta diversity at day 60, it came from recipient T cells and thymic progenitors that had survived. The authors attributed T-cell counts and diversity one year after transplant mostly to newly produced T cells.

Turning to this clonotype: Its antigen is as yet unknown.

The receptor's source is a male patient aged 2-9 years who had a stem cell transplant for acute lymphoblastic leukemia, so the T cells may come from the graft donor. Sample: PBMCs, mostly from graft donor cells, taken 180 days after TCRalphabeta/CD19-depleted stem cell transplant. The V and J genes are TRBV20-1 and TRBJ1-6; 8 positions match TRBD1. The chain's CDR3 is CSARPRTGPHSPLHF. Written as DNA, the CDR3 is TGCAGTGCTAGACCCCGGACAGGGCCCCATTCACCCCTCCACTTT.